This T cell receptor (beta chain) is from a study of control samples from healthy donors and cancer patients. The data were produced by immunoSEQ multiplex PCR, yet TCRdb's version contains in-frame clones alone and is incomplete. The table shows about 120,000 clones, with 93% occurring only once. With respect to this clone: Other DNA sequences within the sample encode an identical CDR3.

This CDR3 is built from 15 residues. The germline V and J ends were trimmed by 0 bases and 0 bases, with 7 bases remaining between them. The V gene's germline CDR1 is SGDLS and CDR2 YYNGEE. This chain joins TRBV9 and TRBJ1-3; D is unclear. The sequenced sample consisted of blood. The receptor was isolated from a man aged 25 to 45 in good health. CDR3 DNA: TGTGCCAGCAGCGTAGATGGGAGCTCTGGAAACACCATATATTTT. Protein: CASSVDGSSGNTIYF. The full variable domain, with the rest looked up from reference TRBV9 and TRBJ1-3, is DSGVTQTPKHLITATGQRVTLRCSPRSGDLSVYWYQQSLDQGLQFLIQYYNGEERAKGNILERFSAQQFPDLHSELNLSSLELGDSALYFCASSVDGSSGNTIYFGEGSWLTVV.